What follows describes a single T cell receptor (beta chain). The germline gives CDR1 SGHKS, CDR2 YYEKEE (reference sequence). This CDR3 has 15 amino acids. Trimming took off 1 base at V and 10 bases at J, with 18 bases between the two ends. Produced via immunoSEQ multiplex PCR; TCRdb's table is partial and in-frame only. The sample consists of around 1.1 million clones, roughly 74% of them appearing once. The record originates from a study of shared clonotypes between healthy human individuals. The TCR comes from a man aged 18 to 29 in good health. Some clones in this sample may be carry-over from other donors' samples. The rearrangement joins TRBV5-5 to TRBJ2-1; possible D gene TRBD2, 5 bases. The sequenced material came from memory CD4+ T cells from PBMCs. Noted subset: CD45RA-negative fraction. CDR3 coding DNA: TGTGCCAGCAGCTTGCTGGGTAGCCGGGAAGGGGAGCAGTTCTTC. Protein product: CASSLLGSREGEQFF.